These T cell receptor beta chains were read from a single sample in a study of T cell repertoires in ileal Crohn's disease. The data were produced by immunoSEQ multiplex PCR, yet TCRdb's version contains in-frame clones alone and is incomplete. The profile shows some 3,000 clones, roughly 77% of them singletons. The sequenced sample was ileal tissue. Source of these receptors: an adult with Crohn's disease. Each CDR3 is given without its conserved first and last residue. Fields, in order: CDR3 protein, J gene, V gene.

ASSSQRERPYEQY | TRBJ2-7 | TRBV13
ASSLKLYDEQF | TRBJ2-1 | TRBV11-3
ASSLVGAGSYNEQF | TRBJ2-1 | TRBV7-8
ASTGAGGEGNTIY | TRBJ1-3 | TRBV4-2
ASSLDVGRPGELF | TRBJ2-2 | TRBV11-3
ASSLEDRGGQPQH | TRBJ1-5 | TRBV7-8
ATSREAGSTDTQY | TRBJ2-3 | TRBV15
ASTGLAVTGELF | TRBJ2-2 | TRBV19
SVLRGAGGNGYT | TRBJ1-2 | TRBV29-1
AWSRGRSPSGANVLT | TRBJ2-6 | TRBV30
ASSPGTRREQY | TRBJ2-7 | TRBV9
ASSLNSYEQY | TRBJ2-7 | TRBV7-3
ASSPGTSGTYEQY | TRBJ2-7 | TRBV28
ASSYPEQY | TRBJ2-7 | TRBV6-6
ASSSPTGQV | TRBJ2-7 | TRBV6-1